What follows are 20 T cell receptor beta chains derived from one specimen sequenced in a study of post-analysis software for immune sequencing data (dated by TCRdb to about 2015). The paper's findings and limits, for the study overall: Patients showed significantly higher frequencies than controls for 4 or 5 TRBV segments, among them TRBV5-6, TRBV5-1 and TRBV20-1.

Receptor libraries were prepared by PCR. For sequencing, an Illumina HiSeq 2500 was employed. Unique molecular identifiers were incorporated into TCR beta cDNA libraries to reduce PCR and sequencing biases. The public reads were run again by TCRdb, first through fastp at Q25 and then through MiXCR, and only productive beta chains were kept. Rows with one shared CDR3 protein collapse into an entry with the most common genes and DNA. This sample gives approximately 660,000 distinct CDR3 sequences in total; approximately 60% of them show up just once. The top ten clonotypes cover 11% of the sample. Antigens for these TCRs are unknown. The sample taken for sequencing was blood. The receptor source for this set is a girl aged 2-9 years with multiple sclerosis.

The genes are TRBV12-3 or TRBV12-4 and TRBJ2-5, with D perhaps TRBD2 (5 bases). The CDR3 sequence is 13 residues long. The V and J ends lost 6 bases and 5 bases respectively, with 13 bases between them. The CDR3 spells CASSFSSGETQYF. CDR3 in DNA: TGTGCCAGCAGCTTTTCCTCGGGGGAGACCCAGTACTTC.

The chain recombines TRBV6-2 or TRBV6-3 with TRBJ2-1; tentatively, D is TRBD1 or TRBD2 (5 bases each). The CDR3 sequence is 13 residues long. In germline, CDR1 is MNHEY, CDR2 SVGEGT. Trimming cost V 6 bases and J 2 bases, with 8 bases left between them. CDR3 protein: CASRRDPYNEQFF. CDR3 in DNA: TGTGCCAGCAGACGGGACCCCTACAATGAGCAGTTCTTC.

The genes are TRBV20-1 and TRBJ2-7; tentative D call: TRBD2 (5 bases). The end of the DNA aligns better with TRBJ2-5, so the J call may be wrong. Germline CDR1 and CDR2: DFQATT and SNEGSKA (reference sequence). The CDR3 is 13 residues long. The CDR3 nucleotides read TGCAGTGCTAGGGAGCTAGCCGGCGAGACCCAGTACTTC. Translated: CSARELAGETQYF.

This clonotype was detected only a few times. The J gene is TRBJ2-1, the V gene TRBV10-3; the D is unclear. V lost 0 bases and J lost 6, with 18 bases in between. Germline V lookup: CDR1 ENHRY, CDR2 SYGVKD. CDR3 length: 17 residues. The CDR3 coding sequence is TGTGCCATCAGTGAGTCGAGAGAGCGTCCCCGAAGCAATGAGCAGTTCTTC. This gives the protein CAISESRERPRSNEQFF.

This clonotype was detected only a few times. This chain uses TRBV20-1 with TRBJ2-1; 10 bases align to TRBD2. CDR3 length equals 13 residues. CDR1 and CDR2 from the germline V gene are DFQATT and SNEGSKA (reference sequence). V dropped 6 bases and J dropped 12; count of bases not matched to a gene: 11. CDR3 in DNA: TGCAGTGCACAGCGGGAGGGCCGAGAATTGCAGTTCTTC. It codes for CSAQREGRELQFF.

Comments on this clonotype: The conserved phenylalanine or tryptophan is not found at the CDR3 terminus, so this likely reflects a read error. The V call is TRBV29-1, the J call TRBJ2-3, with D maybe TRBD2 (6 bases). This CDR3 comprises 12 residues. Germline V CDR1 and CDR2: SQVTM, ANQGSEA. The V end lost 0 bases, the J end lost 9 bases, and 10 bases lay between the germline ends. The CDR3 nucleotides read TGCAGCGTTGAAGATAGGCGGGAAACGCAGTATTTG. It is translated as CSVEDRRETQYL.

This clonotype was seen only a few times. The chain combines TRBV6-6 with TRBJ2-1; 8 nucleotides align to TRBD2. Germline V gives CDR1 MNHNY, CDR2 SVGAGI (reference sequence). Germline trimming cut 6 bases from V and 4 bases from J; bases unmatched to any gene: 8. The CDR3 loop spans 15 amino acids. Written as DNA, the CDR3 is TGTGCCAGCAGACACTTAGCGGGACGATACAATGAGCAGTTCTTC. Translation gives CASRHLAGRYNEQFF.

The chain uses TRBV15 and TRBJ1-1; D unresolved. Germline V gene data show CDR1 as LNHNV and CDR2 as YYDKDF (reference sequence). Trimming pared 3 bases from V and 1 base from J, leaving 9 bases between. The CDR3 has 14 amino acids. The CDR3 loop is CATSRIRQNTEAFF. CDR3 nucleotides: TGTGCCACCAGCAGGATTCGCCAGAACACTGAAGCTTTCTTT.

This clonotype has only a few counts. V gene TRBV12-3 or TRBV12-4 combines with J gene TRBJ2-5; D not certain. The CDR3 has 14 amino acids. V was cut by 1 base and J by 1 base, with 7 bases left in between. CDR3 sequence reads: CASSLDGLQETQYF. The CDR3 DNA is TGTGCCAGCAGTTTAGACGGGCTCCAAGAGACCCAGTACTTC.

The chain employs TRBV4-1 and TRBJ2-1, with TRBD2 matching 9 bases. The germline V gene encodes CDR1 MGHRA and CDR2 YSYEKL. Trimming took 5 bases from V and 2 from J; bases not matched to a gene: 10. The CDR3 is made up of 17 amino acids. The CDR3 region is CASSAQLAGEAYNEQFF. In DNA, the CDR3 is TGCGCCAGCAGCGCACAGTTAGCGGGAGAGGCCTACAATGAGCAGTTCTTC.

The V call is TRBV6-5, the J call TRBJ2-7, with D possibly TRBD1 on 6 matching bases. Between the trimmed V and J ends, which lost 5 bases and 1 base, there was a span of 12 bases. The CDR3 loop spans 14 amino acids. Germline-derived CDR1 and CDR2 are MNHEY and SVGAGI. The CDR3 reads CASSIHRVSYEQYF. DNA of the CDR3: TGTGCCAGCAGTATACACAGGGTATCCTACGAGCAGTACTTC.

This chain joins TRBV12-3 or TRBV12-4 and TRBJ1-5, with 7 nucleotides matching TRBD1. V gave up 5 bases and J gave up 6 bases; unmatched junction bases: 10. The CDR3 has 15 amino acids. CDR3 protein: CASSPPQGVGQPQHF. CDR3 coding DNA: TGTGCCAGCAGTCCGCCTCAGGGGGTGGGTCAGCCCCAGCATTTT.

This clonotype has a handful of counts. The chain uses TRBV4-1 and TRBJ1-2; D not certain. V was trimmed by 1 base and J by 4 bases, leaving 10 bases between them. This CDR3 is 14 amino acids long. The germline CDR1 and CDR2 sequences are MGHRA and YSYEKL. DNA for the CDR3: TGCGCCAGCAGCCAAGTGGGGTACGGCTATGGCTACACCTTC. Translation: CASSQVGYGYGYTF.

The chain couples TRBV12-3 or TRBV12-4 to TRBJ2-4; 9 positions match TRBD2. The J call may be faulty, since TRBJ2-7 better matches the DNA end. The CDR3 extends over 14 amino acids. The CDR3 bases are TGTGCCAGCAGTCTTAGCGGGAGTCACGACGAGCAGTACTTC. This sequence encodes CASSLSGSHDEQYF.

This clonotype has just a few counts. The chain couples TRBV6-2 or TRBV6-3 to TRBJ2-3; unclear D gene. Germline V gives CDR1 MNHEY, CDR2 SVGEGT. V was cut by 2 bases and J by 0 bases, with 9 bases left in between. The CDR3 is 15 residues long. The CDR3 nucleotides read TGTGCCAGCAGTTACCTCGTGGGGAGCACAGATACGCAGTATTTT. This translates into CASSYLVGSTDTQYF.

The J gene is TRBJ1-1, the V gene TRBV5-5; 7 nucleotides line up with TRBD1. Germline values: CDR1 SGHKS, CDR2 YYEKEE (reference sequence). V was pared by 0 bases and J by 3 bases, with 11 bases of the junction left unmatched. The CDR3 has 17 amino acids. The CDR3 loop reads CASSLGLGQFGDTEAFF. The CDR3 bases are TGTGCCAGCAGCTTGGGCTTGGGACAGTTCGGGGACACTGAAGCTTTCTTT. Full variable domain (missing parts from reference TRBV5-5 and TRBJ1-1): DAGVTQSPTHLIKTRGQQVTLRCSPISGHKSVSWYQQVLGQGPQFIFQYYEKEERGRGNFPDRFSARQFPNYSSELNVNALLLGDSALYLCASSLGLGQFGDTEAFFGQGTRLTVV.

V is TRBV29-1 and J is TRBJ2-1; 10 nucleotides match TRBD2. Germline V gene data show CDR1 as SQVTM and CDR2 as ANQGSEA. With V trimmed by 7 bases and J by 10 bases, 10 bases remained unmatched. The CDR3 loop spans 13 amino acids. The CDR3 nucleotides are TGCAGCGCCCACTTCACTAGCGGGACGGAGCAGTTCTTC. Translating gives CSAHFTSGTEQFF.

The rearrangement uses TRBV20-1 and TRBJ1-2; D call uncertain. V lost 1 base to trimming and J lost 2 bases, with 8 bases between them. The CDR3 has 13 amino acids. Germline V gives CDR1 DFQATT, CDR2 SNEGSKA (reference sequence). The CDR3 sequence: CSARVAGNYGYTF. CDR3 DNA sequence: TGCAGTGCTAGAGTTGCGGGCAACTATGGCTACACCTTC.

This chain links TRBV12-3 or TRBV12-4 with TRBJ2-7; D not certain. CDR3 length equals 16 residues. Trimming removed 5 bases from V and 0 bases from J, with 17 bases in between. CDR3 region: CASSARAPKNSYEQYF. CDR3 nucleotide sequence: TGTGCCAGCAGTGCCCGGGCCCCAAAAAACTCCTACGAGCAGTACTTC.

The gene calls are TRBV29-1 and TRBJ2-1; D is possibly TRBD1 or TRBD2 (5 bases each). This CDR3 is 14 amino acids long. Germline loops: CDR1 SQVTM, CDR2 ANQGSEA. The V end lost 8 bases, the J end lost 0 bases, and 14 bases lay between the germline ends. The CDR3 DNA sequence: TGCAGCACCCCACGTGGGGGCTCCTACAATGAGCAGTTCTTC. Its translation is CSTPRGGSYNEQFF.